The 17 T cell receptor beta chains presented below share a single source sample, sequenced in a study of T cell responses to AZD1222 COVID-19 vaccine. The data were produced by immunoSEQ multiplex PCR, yet TCRdb's version contains in-frame clones alone and is incomplete. Found here are approximately 140,000 clones, almost 95% of them singletons; the top ten hold about a tenth. Sequencing used peripheral blood, obtained 28 days after the second AZD1222 dose. The receptors shown here come from an adult who received the AZD1222 COVID-19 vaccine.

V and J are TRBV5-8 and TRBJ1-2; no clear D. V gave up 3 bases and J gave up 8 bases, with 23 bases separating them. In germline, CDR1 is SGHTS, CDR2 YDEGEE. CDR3 length: 16 amino acids. The CDR3 reads CASSSWFGGKGEGYTF. CDR3 DNA: TGTGCCAGCAGCTCCTGGTTCGGAGGGAAGGGAGAAGGCTACACCTTC.

The CDR3 nucleotides are TGTGCCACCAGCACCTCCACCCGGGTTCCGGAAGATGGCTACACCTTC. Translated, it gives CATSTSTRVPEDGYTF. This sequence joins TRBV15 and TRBJ1-2; no firm D call. Germline V gene data show CDR1 as LNHNV and CDR2 as YYDKDF (reference sequence). The CDR3 loop spans 16 amino acids. The V end lost 4 bases, the J end lost 6 bases, and 21 bases lay between the germline ends.

This chain links TRBV19 with TRBJ2-1; TRBD2 is a possible D gene (6 bases). CDR1 is LNHDA and CDR2 is SQIVND in the germline V gene (reference sequence). V lost 1 base and J lost 5, with 15 bases in between. The CDR3 has 16 amino acids. CDR3 sequence (DNA): TGTGCCAGTAGTATAGTAGGCGGGGATGTAAACAATGAGCAGTTCTTC. Translation: CASSIVGGDVNNEQFF.

V is TRBV19 and J is TRBJ2-1; the D gene is possibly TRBD1 (5 bases). The CDR3 runs to 13 residues. The V end lost 7 bases, the J end lost 5 bases, and 12 bases lay between the germline ends. Germline V gene data show CDR1 as LNHDA and CDR2 as SQIVND (reference sequence). Here the CDR3 reads CASIGAVDNEQFF. As DNA, the CDR3 is TGTGCCAGTATAGGGGCAGTAGACAATGAGCAGTTCTTC. The complete variable domain, with remaining parts taken from reference TRBV19 and TRBJ2-1, reads DGGITQSPKYLFRKEGQNVTLSCEQNLNHDAMYWYRQDPGQGLRLIYYSQIVNDFQKGDIAEGYSVSREKKESFPLTVTSAQKNPTAFYLCASIGAVDNEQFFGPGTRLTVL.

This clone was seen a handful of times. This chain connects TRBV2 to TRBJ1-2; tentative D call: TRBD1 (6 bases). CDR3 length: 19 residues. Looked up from germline, CDR1 is SNHLY and CDR2 is FYNNEI. Between the trimmed V and J ends, which lost 5 bases and 0 bases, there was a span of 25 bases. CDR3 bases: TGTGCCAGCAGTACGGACAGACGCTATAGATCTACTTCTAACTATGGCTACACCTTC. It specifies CASSTDRRYRSTSNYGYTF.

Concerning this clone itself: One end of the junction fails to match germline, which may point to a read error. This chain connects TRBV6-2 or TRBV6-3 to TRBJ1-1; D may be TRBD1 (5 bases). Germline V gives CDR1 MNHEY, CDR2 SVGEGT. The CDR3 covers 11 residues. The CDR3 spells CASSTGREVFF. The CDR3 DNA follows: TGTGCCAGCAGTACCGGCAGGGAAGTTTTCTTT.

The rearrangement uses TRBV5-4 and TRBJ2-3; the D gene is possibly TRBD1 (6 bases). CDR1 and CDR2 from the germline V gene are SGHNT and YYREEE (reference sequence). The CDR3 loop spans 15 amino acids. V was trimmed by 3 bases and J by 4 bases, leaving 15 bases between them. For the CDR3, the DNA is TGTGCCAGCAGCTCCAAAACGACAGGTTCAGATACGCAGTATTTT. This sequence encodes CASSSKTTGSDTQYF.

This rearrangement joins TRBV6-1 to TRBJ2-3; perhaps TRBD1 as D (5 bases). Trimming removed 2 bases at V and 3 bases at J, with 9 bases between. The germline CDR1 and CDR2 sequences are MNHNS and SASEGT. CDR3 size: 14 residues. The CDR3 sequence is CASSERGPTDTQYF. CDR3 nucleotide sequence: TGTGCCAGCAGTGAAAGGGGCCCGACAGATACGCAGTATTTT.

CDR3 sequence reads: CASSHAVSGNTIYF. CDR3 bases: TGTGCCAGCAGCCATGCGGTCTCTGGAAACACCATATATTTT. The rearrangement uses TRBV14 and TRBJ1-3, with no clear D. In germline, CDR1 is SGHDN, CDR2 FVKESK. Trimming removed 3 bases at V and 0 bases at J, with 6 bases between. The CDR3 runs 14 residues. The variable domain in full, with the rest retrieved from reference TRBV14 and TRBJ1-3, is EAGVTQFPSHSVIEKGQTVTLRCDPISGHDNLYWYRRVMGKEIKFLLHFVKESKQDESGMPNNRFLAERTGGTYSTLKVQPAELEDSGVYFCASSHAVSGNTIYFGEGSWLTVV.

The gene calls are TRBV5-4 and TRBJ2-1, with 7 bases matching TRBD1. CDR3 length: 16 residues. The trim removed 3 bases at V and 4 bases at J, leaving 10 bases unmatched. Germline loops: CDR1 SGHNT, CDR2 YYREEE (reference sequence). The CDR3 coding sequence is TGTGCCAGCAGCTCACCGGGACAGAGTTTGTACAATGAGCAGTTCTTC. Translation gives CASSSPGQSLYNEQFF.

This chain links TRBV3-1 (or the pseudogene TRBV3-2) with TRBJ2-4; the match to TRBD1 covers 8 bases. CDR1 and CDR2 (germline): LGHDT, YNNKEL (reference sequence). CDR3 length equals 17 residues. Trimming took 1 base from V and 7 from J; bases not matched to a gene: 12. The CDR3 DNA reads as TGTGCCAGCAGCCAAGGCCGGGCGGGGACAGGTGGGAACATTCAGTACTTC. Its translation: CASSQGRAGTGGNIQYF.

The gene calls are TRBV11-2 and TRBJ1-2, with D tentatively TRBD1 (5 bases). This CDR3 contains 14 residues. V lost 2 bases and J lost 0, with 7 bases in between. Germline loops: CDR1 SGHAT, CDR2 FQNNGV. The CDR3 spells CASSLQGANYGYTF. The CDR3 DNA follows: TGTGCCAGCAGCTTACAGGGTGCTAACTATGGCTACACCTTC. Filled out from reference TRBV11-2 and TRBJ1-2, the complete variable domain reads EAGVAQSPRYKIIEKRQSVAFWCNPISGHATLYWYQQILGQGPKLLIQFQNNGVVDDSQLPKDRFSAERLKGVDSTLKIQPAKLEDSAVYLCASSLQGANYGYTFGSGTRLTVV.

This chain joins TRBV18 and TRBJ1-1; D gene ambiguous. Germline CDR1 KGHSH, CDR2 LQKENI. CDR3 length: 11 amino acids. The V end lost 2 bases, the J end lost 7 bases, and 5 bases lay between the germline ends. The CDR3 sequence: CASSPWDEAFF. CDR3 DNA sequence: TGTGCCAGCTCACCATGGGATGAAGCTTTCTTT.

This rearrangement joins TRBV5-6 to TRBJ1-6, with D unresolved. The germline gives CDR1 SGHDT, CDR2 YYEEEE. This CDR3 has 14 amino acids. V gave up 0 bases and J gave up 11 bases, with 12 bases separating them. CDR3 nucleotide sequence: TGTGCCAGCAGCTTGGGCAGTCGGTTAACACCCCTCCACTTT. Translation gives CASSLGSRLTPLHF.

The V gene is TRBV7-7, the J gene TRBJ2-2; 7 bases map to TRBD1. CDR3 length: 16 residues. CDR1 is SSHAT and CDR2 is FNYEAQ in the germline V gene (reference sequence). The junction had 4 bases not matched to a gene; V was cut back by 1 base and J by 2 bases. DNA of the CDR3: TGTGCCAGCAGCTTAGTAGGGACAGCCAACACCGGGGAGCTGTTTTTT. Its protein product is CASSLVGTANTGELFF.

This chain connects TRBV4-3 to TRBJ1-5; D unresolved. The V gene's germline CDR1 is LGHNA and CDR2 YSLEER. The CDR3 is 14 residues long. V shed 2 bases and J shed 10 bases, with 15 bases lying between them. CDR3 coding DNA: TGCGCCAGCAGCCAAACGGCGGGAAGCCTCCCCCAGCATTTT. Its protein is CASSQTAGSLPQHF.

Here the CDR3 reads CASSLRSGASTDTQYF. For the CDR3, the DNA is TGTGCCAGCAGTTTACGTAGCGGGGCTAGCACAGATACGCAGTATTTT. V usage is TRBV27 and J usage is TRBJ2-3; 8 positions agree with TRBD2. CDR3 length: 16 amino acids. Per the germline V gene, CDR1 is MNHEY and CDR2 is SMNVEV (reference sequence). The J segment lost 0 bases and the V segment lost 2 bases, leaving 4 bases of the junction unmatched.